This TCR beta chain was captured by sequencing in a study of blood T cell repertoires in COVID-19. Generated by immunoSEQ multiplex PCR, the TCRdb table keeps only in-frame clones and is missing some. The data show around 180,000 clones, 86% seen once. This CDR3 has 14 residues. Losses at the gene ends were 11 bases for V and 3 bases for J; bases not matched to a gene: 8. Germline values: CDR1 ENHRY, CDR2 SYGVKD. V and J are TRBV10-3 and TRBJ1-2; 11 bases align to TRBD1. Sequencing was carried out using PBMCs or T cells enriched from blood (not recorded which). The TCR originated in a woman aged 25 to 39 who had recovered from COVID-19. CDR3 sequence: CAVGQGAADYGYTF. The CDR3, as DNA: TGTGCCGTCGGACAGGGGGCAGCGGACTATGGCTACACCTTC.